These 22 T cell receptor beta chains came from one sample sequenced in a study of cytomegalovirus exposure and HLA in healthy donors. Primers for the PCR totalled 60 Vbeta and 13 Jbeta. Sequenced by immunoSEQ multiplex PCR; TCRdb stores in-frame clones only, minus some. Of 70,000 to 90,000 clones in the sample, roughly two thirds were seen once. Source material: PBMCs. The receptors here all came from a man aged 55 to 70 in good health and CMV-seropositive.

In DNA form, the CDR3 reads TGTGCCAGCAGTTACTCGCCGGGGGGAGGGCAGTACTTC. Translating it yields CASSYSPGGGQYF. The chain couples TRBV6-6 to TRBJ2-7; TRBD2 matches 7 bases. V was pared by 0 bases and J by 9 bases, with 5 bases of the junction left unmatched. Per germline, CDR1 MNHNY and CDR2 SVGAGI (reference sequence). The CDR3 extends over 13 amino acids.

This chain joins TRBV19 and TRBJ1-5; D remains unclear. Germline V gene sequence: CDR1 LNHDA, CDR2 SQIVND (reference sequence). The V end was cut by 6 bases, the J end by 2 bases, with 14 bases between. The CDR3 has 15 residues. The CDR3 bases are TGTGCCAGTAGCCAAGCCCAGAGGGGCAATCAGCCCCAGCATTTT. Amino acid sequence: CASSQAQRGNQPQHF. Filled out from reference TRBV19 and TRBJ1-5, the complete variable domain reads DGGITQSPKYLFRKEGQNVTLSCEQNLNHDAMYWYRQDPGQGLRLIYYSQIVNDFQKGDIAEGYSVSREKKESFPLTVTSAQKNPTAFYLCASSQAQRGNQPQHFGDGTRLSIL.

The sample holds one count of this clone. The chain carries TRBV6-6 and TRBJ2-7, with a possible D match to TRBD1 (5 bases). Germline V gene lookup returns CDR1 MNHNY and CDR2 SVGAGI (reference sequence). V shed 4 bases and J shed 3 bases, with 16 bases lying between them. The CDR3 is made up of 15 amino acids. This CDR3 reads CASSSLRVEDYEQYF. Here the CDR3 DNA reads TGTGCCAGCAGTTCACTCAGGGTCGAGGACTACGAGCAGTACTTC.

This rearrangement joins TRBV7-2 to TRBJ2-7, with 7 positions matching TRBD1. CDR3 size: 14 residues. The ends lost 5 bases at V and 5 bases at J; junction bases unmatched: 9. Germline CDR1 is SGHTA and CDR2 is FQGNSA. In DNA, the CDR3 is TGTGCCAGCAGCATAAGACAGGGTTCGGACGAGCAGTACTTC. It translates to CASSIRQGSDEQYF.

Concerning this clone itself: This is likely a read error, given that the CDR3 carries no conserved phenylalanine or tryptophan at its end. The chain employs TRBV7-2 and TRBJ1-1, with a tentative D call TRBD1 (5 bases). CDR1 SGHTA and CDR2 FQGNSA come from the germline V gene. The CDR3 is 15 residues long. Trimming took 3 bases from V and 0 from J, leaving 11 bases between them. CDR3 sequence reads: CASSFSPGLNTEAFL. The CDR3 DNA sequence: TGTGCCAGCAGCTTCTCCCCGGGACTGAACACTGAAGCTTTCCTT.

The rearrangement uses TRBV30 and TRBJ1-3; maybe TRBD1 (5 bases). Germline V gene lookup returns CDR1 GTSNPN and CDR2 SVGIG (reference sequence). This CDR3 spans 16 amino acids. V lost 0 bases to trimming and J lost 1 base, with 13 bases between them. The CDR3 protein is CAWSVRQLESGNTIYF. CDR3 DNA: TGTGCCTGGAGTGTAAGACAGTTAGAATCTGGAAACACCATATATTTT.

The rearrangement joins TRBV5-5 to TRBJ2-7; D gene uncertain. This CDR3 region has 14 residues. V shed 4 bases and J shed 0 bases, with 11 bases lying between them. Germline V gives CDR1 SGHKS, CDR2 YYEKEE (reference sequence). The CDR3 bases are TGTGCCAGCAGCCTGACACTTATCTCCTACGAGCAGTACTTC. Its protein product is CASSLTLISYEQYF.

J is TRBJ2-2 and V is TRBV5-6; D perhaps matches TRBD2 (5 bases). V lost 4 bases, J lost 5 bases, and 9 bases lay in between. The CDR3 is 13 amino acids. Germline V CDR1 and CDR2: SGHDT, YYEEEE. CDR3 in DNA: TGTGCCAGCAGCCGGCGGAGGACCGGGGAGCTGTTTTTT. It encodes CASSRRRTGELFF. The complete variable domain, with remaining parts taken from reference TRBV5-6 and TRBJ2-2, reads DAGVTQSPTHLIKTRGQQVTLRCSPKSGHDTVSWYQQALGQGPQFIFQYYEEEERQRGNFPDRFSGHQFPNYSSELNVNALLLGDSALYLCASSRRRTGELFFGEGSRLTVL.

This chain uses TRBV7-2 with TRBJ1-2; 7 positions agree with TRBD1. The V and J ends lost 1 base and 7 bases, in that order; junction bases with no gene match: 6. Germline V CDR1 and CDR2: SGHTA, FQGNSA. The CDR3 has 14 residues. CDR3 in amino acids: CASSLGPAGGGYTF. CDR3 nucleotide sequence: TGTGCCAGCAGCTTAGGGCCGGCAGGGGGTGGCTACACCTTC.

The rearrangement uses TRBV11-2 and TRBJ1-1, with 8 positions matching TRBD1. The CDR3 covers 14 residues. The trim removed 6 bases at V and 2 bases at J, leaving 5 bases unmatched. Germline CDR1 reads SGHAT; CDR2 reads FQNNGV. Here the CDR3 DNA reads TGTGCCAGCAGTCCCGGGACAGGTAACACTGAAGCTTTCTTT. Protein: CASSPGTGNTEAFF.

The rearrangement uses TRBV19 and TRBJ1-6; the D is unclear. This CDR3 is built from 16 residues. V lost 0 bases to trimming and J lost 9 bases, with 15 bases between them. Germline values: CDR1 LNHDA, CDR2 SQIVND (reference sequence). The CDR3 DNA follows: TGTGCCAGTAGTATAGAAAGATCAACAAGTGGTTCACCCCTCCACTTT. Amino acids: CASSIERSTSGSPLHF.

A note on this clone: Other DNA sequences within the sample encode an identical CDR3. The rearrangement joins TRBV4-1 to TRBJ1-1; 10 bases align to TRBD1. Germline V CDR1 and CDR2: MGHRA, YSYEKL. This CDR3 is built from 15 residues. Germline trimming cut 2 bases from V and 4 bases from J; bases unmatched to any gene: 4. CDR3 nucleotide sequence: TGCGCCAGCAGCCAATGGACAGGGGGAGGCACTGAAGCTTTCTTT. Its protein product is CASSQWTGGGTEAFF.

V is TRBV28 and J is TRBJ1-2, with 12 bases that match TRBD1. Looked up from germline, CDR1 is MDHEN and CDR2 is SYDVKM. This CDR3 has 15 residues. V trimming: 4 bases; J trimming: 5 bases; junction bases outside the gene matches: 5. The CDR3 loop is CASSYRDRGPYGYTF. DNA for the CDR3: TGTGCCAGCAGTTATCGGGACAGGGGGCCATATGGCTACACCTTC.

The gene calls are TRBV29-1 and TRBJ2-7; maybe TRBD2 (7 bases). The CDR3 is 16 amino acids. Germline V lookup: CDR1 SQVTM, CDR2 ANQGSEA. Trimming left V 2 bases short and J 2 bases short, with 19 bases between. CDR3 protein: CSVEIPKAGHPYEQYF. The CDR3 nucleotides are TGCAGCGTTGAAATACCGAAAGCGGGACACCCCTACGAGCAGTACTTC.

The V call is TRBV9, the J call TRBJ1-1, with TRBD1 matching over 7 bases. V gave up 2 bases and J gave up 4 bases; unmatched junction bases: 2. Germline V gene data show CDR1 as SGDLS and CDR2 as YYNGEE. This CDR3 comprises 13 residues. The CDR3 DNA follows: TGTGCCAGCAGCGTTACAGGGGCCACTGAAGCTTTCTTT. This sequence encodes CASSVTGATEAFF.

This clone has only a few counts. In DNA form, the CDR3 reads TGTGCCTGGAGTCCTGGGGCCGTATGGGAGCAGTACTTC. Translation: CAWSPGAVWEQYF. This chain uses TRBV30 with TRBJ2-7; D may be TRBD1 (5 bases). The CDR3 sequence is 13 residues long. V lost 2 bases and J lost 7, with 15 bases in between. Per germline, CDR1 GTSNPN and CDR2 SVGIG (reference sequence). The full variable domain, in which reference TRBV30 and TRBJ2-7 provide the parts outside the CDR3, is SQTIHQWPATLVQPVGSPLSLECTVEGTSNPNLYWYRQAAGRGLQLLFYSVGIGQISSEVPQNLSASRPQDRQFILSSKKLLLSDSGFYLCAWSPGAVWEQYFGPGTRLTVT.

This clone came up a few times. The chain links TRBV7-9 to TRBJ2-3; D remains ambiguous. The CDR3 covers 13 residues. Trimming took off 5 bases at V and 6 bases at J, with 12 bases between the two ends. Germline-derived CDR1 and CDR2 are SEHNR and FQNEAQ (reference sequence). CDR3 loop: CASSQPPGDTQYF. The CDR3 nucleotides read TGTGCCAGCAGCCAACCGCCCGGGGATACGCAGTATTTT.

J is TRBJ2-5 and V is TRBV9; weak D call: TRBD2 (6 bases). Germline V lookup: CDR1 SGDLS, CDR2 YYNGEE. This CDR3 spans 16 amino acids. Trimming removed 0 bases at V and 3 bases at J, with 15 bases between. The CDR3 spells CASSVETSGGKETQYF. As DNA, the CDR3 is TGTGCCAGCAGCGTAGAGACTAGTGGGGGTAAAGAGACCCAGTACTTC.

V usage is TRBV7-2 and J usage is TRBJ2-3; 8 nucleotides align to TRBD2. The CDR3 has 18 residues. The J segment lost 0 bases and the V segment lost 1 base, leaving 9 bases of the junction unmatched. CDR1 is SGHTA, CDR2 FQGNSA, per germline. The CDR3 DNA is TGTGCCAGCAGCTTAGTGGCGCGGGGGGTCTCGAGCACAGATACGCAGTATTTT. This sequence encodes CASSLVARGVSSTDTQYF.

Written as DNA, the CDR3 is TGCGCCAGCAGCGTCGGACAGGGAGAAGAGACCCAGTACTTC. Protein: CASSVGQGEETQYF. This sequence joins TRBV5-1 and TRBJ2-5; 8 nucleotides align to TRBD1. V shed 4 bases and J 3 bases; nucleotides not matched to a gene: 5. This CDR3 is 14 amino acids long. Germline V gene data show CDR1 as SGHRS and CDR2 as YFSETQ. Supplemented by reference TRBV5-1 and TRBJ2-5, the full variable domain reads KAGVTQTPRYLIKTRGQQVTLSCSPISGHRSVSWYQQTPGQGLQFLFEYFSETQRNKGNFPGRFSGRQFSNSRSEMNVSTLELGDSALYLCASSVGQGEETQYFGPGTRLLVL.

The rearrangement uses TRBV28 and TRBJ1-1, with D perhaps TRBD1 (6 bases). Germline V gene sequence: CDR1 MDHEN, CDR2 SYDVKM. The CDR3 sequence is 14 residues long. V was trimmed by 3 bases and J by 4 bases, leaving 12 bases between them. The CDR3 loop reads CASSFRGAGTEAFF. The CDR3 coding sequence is TGTGCCAGCAGTTTTCGGGGGGCAGGCACTGAAGCTTTCTTT.

The V gene is TRBV1, the J gene TRBJ2-7; TRBD2 reflects the table's D call only, with no check against the DNA. TRBV1 corresponds to a pseudogene. The CDR3 runs to 14 residues. CDR3 DNA: TGCACCAGCAGCCAAGACTTACCGGGATACGAGCAGTACTTC. It specifies CTSSQDLPGYEQYF.